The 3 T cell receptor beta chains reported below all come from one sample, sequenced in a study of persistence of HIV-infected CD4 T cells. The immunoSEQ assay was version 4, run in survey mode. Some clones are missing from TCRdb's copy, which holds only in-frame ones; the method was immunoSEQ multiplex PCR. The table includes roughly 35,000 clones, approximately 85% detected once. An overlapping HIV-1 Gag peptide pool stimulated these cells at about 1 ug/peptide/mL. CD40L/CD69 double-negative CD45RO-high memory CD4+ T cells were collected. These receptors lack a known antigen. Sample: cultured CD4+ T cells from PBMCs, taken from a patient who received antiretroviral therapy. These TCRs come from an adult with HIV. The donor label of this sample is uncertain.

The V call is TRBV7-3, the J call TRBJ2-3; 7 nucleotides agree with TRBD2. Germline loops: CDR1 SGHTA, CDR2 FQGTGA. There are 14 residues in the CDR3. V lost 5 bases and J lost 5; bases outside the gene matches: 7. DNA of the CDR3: TGTGCCAGCAGCCCTAGCGGCGAGATAGATACGCAGTATTTT. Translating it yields CASSPSGEIDTQYF. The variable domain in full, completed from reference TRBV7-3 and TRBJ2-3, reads GAGVSQTPSNKVTEKGKYVELRCDPISGHTALYWYRQSLGQGPEFLIYFQGTGAADDSGLPNDRFFAVRPEGSVSTLKIQRTERGDSAVYLCASSPSGEIDTQYFGPGTRLTVL.

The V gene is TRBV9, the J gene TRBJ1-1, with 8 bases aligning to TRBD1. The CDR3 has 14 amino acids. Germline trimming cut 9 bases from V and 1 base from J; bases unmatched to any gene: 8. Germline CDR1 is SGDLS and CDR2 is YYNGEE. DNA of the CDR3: TGTGCCAACGACGGGGACAGGCAGAACACTGAAGCTTTCTTT. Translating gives CANDGDRQNTEAFF. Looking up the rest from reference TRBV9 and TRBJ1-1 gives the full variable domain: DSGVTQTPKHLITATGQRVTLRCSPRSGDLSVYWYQQSLDQGLQFLIQYYNGEERAKGNILERFSAQQFPDLHSELNLSSLELGDSALYFCANDGDRQNTEAFFGQGTRLTVV.

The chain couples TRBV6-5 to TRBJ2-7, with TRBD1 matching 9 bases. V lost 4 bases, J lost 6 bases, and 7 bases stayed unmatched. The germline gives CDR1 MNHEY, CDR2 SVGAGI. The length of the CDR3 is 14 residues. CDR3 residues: CASSSTGGFREQYF. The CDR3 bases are TGTGCCAGCAGTTCGACAGGGGGATTCCGCGAGCAGTACTTC.